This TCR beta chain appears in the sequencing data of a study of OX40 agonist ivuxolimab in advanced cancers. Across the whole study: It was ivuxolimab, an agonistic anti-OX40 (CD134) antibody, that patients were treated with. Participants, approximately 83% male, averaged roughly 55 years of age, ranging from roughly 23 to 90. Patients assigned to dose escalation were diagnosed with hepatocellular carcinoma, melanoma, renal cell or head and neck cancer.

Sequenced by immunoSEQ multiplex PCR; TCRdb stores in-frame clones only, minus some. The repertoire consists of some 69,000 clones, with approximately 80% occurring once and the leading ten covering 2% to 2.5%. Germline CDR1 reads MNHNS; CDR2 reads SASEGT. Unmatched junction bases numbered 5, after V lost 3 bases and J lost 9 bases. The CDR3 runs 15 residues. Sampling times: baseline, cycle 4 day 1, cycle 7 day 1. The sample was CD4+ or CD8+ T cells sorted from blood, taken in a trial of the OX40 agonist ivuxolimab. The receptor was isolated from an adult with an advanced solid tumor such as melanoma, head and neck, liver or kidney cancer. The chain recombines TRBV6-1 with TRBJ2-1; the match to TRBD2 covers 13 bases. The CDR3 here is CASSDKGLAGPEQFF. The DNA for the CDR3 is TGTGCCAGCAGTGACAAGGGACTAGCGGGGCCTGAGCAGTTCTTC.